These T cell receptor beta chains were read from a single sample in a study of CD8 T cells in Susac syndrome. One entry per CDR3 protein results from TCRdb running MiXCR on the immunoSEQ multiplex PCR reads. The sample holds about 190,000 distinct CDR3 sequences, about 91% seen once. The sample was CD4+ T cells from PBMCs. The receptors originated from a human donor with Susac syndrome. Both conserved end residues are part of each CDR3. Clone sizes are given selectively: once, few, many, or a class where the clone is expanded.

V: TRBV29-1
size: .
J: TRBJ1-1
CDR3: CSVKIGTANTEAFF

V: TRBV19
size: once
J: TRBJ2-7
CDR3: CASSRDGRAYEQYF

V: TRBV2
size: .
J: TRBJ1-2
CDR3: CASRTTDYYGHTF

V: TRBV19
size: .
J: TRBJ1-5
CDR3: CASRFTGQVQPQHF

V: TRBV5-1
size: .
J: TRBJ2-7
CDR3: CASSQGQGESYEQYF

V: TRBV27
size: few
J: TRBJ2-1
CDR3: CASSQGTSGGNEQFF

V: TRBV5-1
size: once
J: TRBJ2-1
CDR3: CASSPPNYEQFF

V: TRBV20-1
size: once
J: TRBJ2-1
CDR3: CSARVAGGVNEQFF

V: TRBV6-2/TRBV6-3
size: .
J: TRBJ2-7
CDR3: CASSRIGDQAYEQYF

V: TRBV7-9
size: .
J: TRBJ1-6
CDR3: CASRAAGYNSPLHF

V: TRBV29-1
size: .
J: TRBJ1-1
CDR3: CSVQPRTAMNTEAFF

V: TRBV12-3/TRBV12-4
size: few
J: TRBJ1-5
CDR3: CASRRGNQPQHF

V: TRBV2
size: .
J: TRBJ1-4
CDR3: CASTRTGNEKLFF

V: TRBV9
size: .
J: TRBJ1-2
CDR3: CASSVQGEYGYTF

V: TRBV7-3
size: .
J: TRBJ2-3
CDR3: CASSLKRGTGTDTQYF

V: TRBV5-4
size: .
J: TRBJ2-6
CDR3: CASSVGQLSGANVLTF

V: TRBV27
size: once
J: TRBJ2-2
CDR3: CASSFYPSVGGMGTGELFF

V: TRBV6-5
size: .
J: TRBJ2-7
CDR3: CASSGGYEQYF

V: TRBV7-9
size: .
J: TRBJ1-4
CDR3: CASSLDWGVDEKLFF

V: TRBV5-4
size: .
J: TRBJ1-1
CDR3: CASSLGQTKAFF

V: TRBV18
size: .
J: TRBJ1-2
CDR3: CASSPKTVPENYGYTF

V: TRBV28
size: .
J: TRBJ2-7
CDR3: CASSFPRDNYEQYF

V: TRBV28
size: .
J: TRBJ1-2
CDR3: CASSTSGGGGYGYTF

V: TRBV27
size: .
J: TRBJ2-5
CDR3: CASVLQGEETQYF

V: TRBV18
size: .
J: TRBJ2-7
CDR3: CASSPPDRGEYEQYF

V: TRBV9
size: .
J: TRBJ2-1
CDR3: CASSPLPSGRAGNEQFF

V: TRBV5-4
size: .
J: TRBJ2-5
CDR3: CASSLERQETQYF

V: TRBV20-1
size: once
J: TRBJ2-7
CDR3: CSASDYEQYF

V: TRBV15
size: .
J: TRBJ2-5
CDR3: CATSRDRTTLSHRPEETQYF

V: TRBV19
size: .
J: TRBJ1-5
CDR3: CARYKQPQHF

V: TRBV14
size: .
J: TRBJ2-5
CDR3: CASSRITTAETQYF

V: TRBV5-4
size: .
J: TRBJ2-3
CDR3: CASSLTSGRFTDTQYF

V: TRBV27
size: .
J: TRBJ2-7
CDR3: CASSYGLAVTYEQYF

V: TRBV7-3
size: .
J: TRBJ1-1
CDR3: CASSPLGGGTEAFF

V: TRBV4-2
size: .
J: TRBJ2-5
CDR3: CASSQAREQETQYF

V: TRBV10-3
size: .
J: TRBJ1-1
CDR3: CAIRDQVGSTEAFF

V: TRBV13
size: .
J: TRBJ1-2
CDR3: CASSRTGGNYGYTF